This passage covers 6 T cell receptor beta chains from one sample sequenced in a study of blood T cell repertoires in COVID-19. Here immunoSEQ multiplex PCR was the method, and the copy in TCRdb shows in-frame clones only, minus some. The table lists about 150,000 clones, approximately 86% of them singletons. The specimen was peripheral blood. The receptors derive from a woman aged 40 to 50 with active or convalescent COVID-19.

The chain has TRBV29-1 and TRBJ1-5; 10 bases are shared with TRBD1. Germline values: CDR1 SQVTM, CDR2 ANQGSEA. CDR3 length equals 14 residues. After removal of 4 bases from V and 5 bases from J, the junction contained 5 bases not matched to a gene. This CDR3 reads CSVGGTGVDQPQHF. The CDR3 bases are TGCAGCGTTGGGGGGACAGGGGTGGATCAGCCCCAGCATTTT.

The V and J genes are TRBV15 and TRBJ2-7; TRBD2 matches 7 bases. Germline CDR1 LNHNV, CDR2 YYDKDF (reference sequence). Trimming took 1 base from V and 5 from J; bases not matched to a gene: 2. The CDR3 has 13 residues. CDR3 in DNA: TGTGCCACCAGCAGAGGCGGGAGCCACGAGCAGTACTTC. Its translation: CATSRGGSHEQYF.

The gene calls are TRBV18 and TRBJ1-3; D possibly corresponds to TRBD1 (6 bases). The CDR3 loop spans 18 amino acids. Germline CDR1 KGHSH, CDR2 LQKENI. Deletions cut 4 bases from V and 0 bases from J, with 19 bases between. CDR3 sequence (DNA): TGTGCCAGCTCACGCTTACGGACAGCTGCTCTCTCTGGAAACACCATATATTTT. Translated, it gives CASSRLRTAALSGNTIYF.

This chain joins TRBV7-9 and TRBJ2-2; possible D gene TRBD1, 6 bases. CDR1 is SEHNR, CDR2 FQNEAQ, per germline (reference sequence). The CDR3 is 14 residues long. Trimming pared 0 bases from V and 4 bases from J, leaving 6 bases between. Here the CDR3 reads CASSLAGGTGELFF. As DNA, the CDR3 is TGTGCCAGCAGCTTAGCAGGGGGCACCGGGGAGCTGTTTTTT.

The chain links TRBV6-2 or TRBV6-3 to TRBJ2-3, with D possibly TRBD2 on 6 matching bases. Germline V gene lookup returns CDR1 MNHEY and CDR2 SVGEGT. V was cut by 4 bases and J by 0 bases, with 11 bases left in between. The CDR3 totals 15 residues. The CDR3 reads CASSSREFSTDTQYF. The DNA for the CDR3 is TGTGCCAGCAGTTCTCGGGAGTTTAGCACAGATACGCAGTATTTT.

The rearrangement uses TRBV2 and TRBJ2-2; 7 bases align to TRBD1. Germline CDR1 SNHLY, CDR2 FYNNEI. V lost 5 bases, J lost 5 bases, and 5 bases stayed unmatched. There are 14 residues in the CDR3. The CDR3: CASSQGQRTGELFF. The DNA for the CDR3 is TGTGCCAGCAGTCAGGGACAGAGAACCGGGGAGCTGTTTTTT.